This entry lists 26 T cell receptor beta chains sequenced from one sample in a study of cytomegalovirus exposure and HLA in healthy donors (dated by TCRdb to 2016 to 2017). Library prep was done by the immunoSEQ multiplex PCR assay. The multiplex PCR relied on a mix of 60 forward primers for TCR Vbeta segments and 13 reverse primers for TCR Jbeta segments. Not all clones reach the TCRdb copy of this immuneACCESS table, which keeps in-frame sequences only. Checked studies attribute under half of the gap to unresolved V genes and leave the rest unexplained. The sample table shows approximately 97,000 clones, and roughly four fifths are seen once. More than 3% of the sample is held by the ten biggest clonotypes. Sequencing used PBMCs. These receptor sequences come from a man aged 40-50 years in good health and CMV-seronegative.

V usage is TRBV27 and J usage is TRBJ1-6; 8 nucleotides agree with TRBD1. From germline, CDR1 is MNHEY and CDR2 SMNVEV (reference sequence). The CDR3 extends over 16 amino acids. Losses at the gene ends were 0 bases for V and 8 bases for J; bases not matched to a gene: 6. CDR3 region: CASSLSTGEGYSPLHF. The CDR3 nucleotides read TGTGCCAGCAGTTTATCGACAGGGGAAGGGTATTCACCCCTCCACTTT.

This clone was seen once. The chain has TRBV5-1 and TRBJ2-3; D remains ambiguous. Germline loops: CDR1 SGHRS, CDR2 YFSETQ. The CDR3 contains 17 residues. V was pared by 4 bases and J by 2 bases, with 20 bases between. CDR3 DNA sequence: TGCGCCAGCAGCATGGCCCTTCGTGTTTCCCTCACAGATACGCAGTATTTT. This codes for CASSMALRVSLTDTQYF.

This rearrangement joins TRBV6-1 to TRBJ1-6, with 9 bases matching TRBD1. The CDR3 spans 14 residues. J gave up 9 bases and V 4 bases, and 4 bases lay outside the gene matches. Germline CDR1 and CDR2: MNHNS and SASEGT. CDR3 in amino acids: CASSATGGISPLHF. For the CDR3, the DNA is TGTGCCAGCAGTGCCACAGGGGGCATTTCACCCCTCCACTTT.

The chain couples TRBV6-1 to TRBJ2-5; TRBD1 matches 8 bases. Trimming removed 7 bases from V and 0 bases from J; junction bases left unmatched: 4. CDR1 and CDR2 from the germline V gene are MNHNS and SASEGT. This CDR3 contains 14 residues. In DNA, the CDR3 is TGTGCCAGCACCCAGGGGGCTGACCAAGAGACCCAGTACTTC. Amino acids: CASTQGADQETQYF.

The chain joins TRBV2 to TRBJ1-5, with D possibly being TRBD1 (5 bases). Trimming removed 9 bases at V and 4 bases at J, with 16 bases between. Germline V CDR1 and CDR2: SNHLY, FYNNEI. The CDR3 has 14 amino acids. CDR3 nucleotide sequence: TGTGCCAGTGGGGAACTGACAGAAAATCAGCCCCAGCATTTT. As protein: CASGELTENQPQHF.

A remark on this clone: One end of the junction does not line up with germline, which may come from a read error. The same CDR3 also results from other DNA sequences found in this sample. This rearrangement joins TRBV27 to TRBJ1-2, with no clear D. The germline V gene encodes CDR1 MNHEY and CDR2 SMNVEV (reference sequence). The CDR3 contains 13 residues. The CDR3 loop is CASSLGRVNGYTF. DNA for the CDR3: TGTGCCAGCAGTCTAGGTAGAGTGAATGGTTACACCTTC.

The chain joins TRBV4-1 to TRBJ2-1; TRBD1 agrees at 7 bases. V lost 4 bases and J lost 5; bases outside the gene matches: 23. CDR1 MGHRA and CDR2 YSYEKL come from the germline V gene. The CDR3 runs to 20 residues. The CDR3 loop is CASSLQKGTATRKTNNEQFF. The CDR3, as DNA: TGCGCCAGCAGCCTTCAAAAAGGGACAGCCACCCGAAAGACCAACAATGAGCAGTTCTTC.

This clone was counted once. The chain uses TRBV9 and TRBJ1-4; 8 bases match TRBD1. This CDR3 has 15 amino acids. V was clipped by 0 bases and J by 8 bases; unmatched bases: 6. The germline V gene has CDR1 SGDLS and CDR2 YYNGEE. CDR3 sequence: CASSVDGRGQEKLFF. The CDR3 DNA reads TGTGCCAGCAGCGTAGACGGCAGGGGGCAGGAAAAACTGTTTTTT.

The J gene is TRBJ1-2, the V gene TRBV7-6; 7 bases map to TRBD1. V shed 5 bases, J shed 4 bases, and the junction held 4 bases outside the gene matches. The CDR3 runs 13 residues. Per germline, CDR1 SGHVS and CDR2 FNYEAQ. CDR3 coding DNA: TGTGCCAGCAGCCAGGGGGATGGCTATGGCTACACCTTC. Its protein is CASSQGDGYGYTF.

Only a few counts were recorded for this clone. J is TRBJ2-2 and V is TRBV6-6; 9 bases map to TRBD2. Per germline, CDR1 MNHNY and CDR2 SVGAGI (reference sequence). The CDR3 is made up of 15 amino acids. The J segment lost 6 bases and the V segment lost 6 bases, leaving 8 bases of the junction unmatched. CDR3 nucleotide sequence: TGTGCCAGCAGCCCCCGGACTAGCGACCCCGGGGAGCTGTTTTTT. Translated: CASSPRTSDPGELFF.

The chain employs TRBV19 and TRBJ1-1; perhaps TRBD1 as D (5 bases). The germline V gene has CDR1 LNHDA and CDR2 SQIVND (reference sequence). The V and J ends lost 7 bases and 0 bases respectively, with 15 bases between them. The CDR3 is 15 residues long. The CDR3 bases are TGTGCCAGTAACAGTCAGGGTGCAATGAACACTGAAGCTTTCTTT. This sequence encodes CASNSQGAMNTEAFF. Variable domain in full (rest from reference TRBV19 and TRBJ1-1): DGGITQSPKYLFRKEGQNVTLSCEQNLNHDAMYWYRQDPGQGLRLIYYSQIVNDFQKGDIAEGYSVSREKKESFPLTVTSAQKNPTAFYLCASNSQGAMNTEAFFGQGTRLTVV.

This sequence joins TRBV7-9 and TRBJ2-1; D is undetermined. The CDR3 extends over 13 amino acids. CDR1 and CDR2 from the germline V gene are SEHNR and FQNEAQ (reference sequence). The V and J ends lost 2 bases and 4 bases respectively, with 6 bases between them. This CDR3 is CASSLIVYNEQFF. CDR3 DNA sequence: TGTGCCAGCAGCTTAATCGTTTACAATGAGCAGTTCTTC.

V gene TRBV10-3 combines with J gene TRBJ2-3; D ambiguous. The V and J ends lost 2 bases and 3 bases respectively, with 24 bases between them. The CDR3 length is 19 residues. CDR1 is ENHRY and CDR2 is SYGVKD in the germline V gene. DNA for the CDR3: TGTGCCATCAGTGAGGGTAGTCTATCTTATCCCCCGGTTACAGATACGCAGTATTTT. Translating gives CAISEGSLSYPPVTDTQYF.

This chain connects TRBV6-5 to TRBJ1-2; TRBD1 matches 9 bases. This CDR3 is built from 15 residues. Germline CDR1 is MNHEY and CDR2 is SVGAGI. The J segment lost 7 bases and the V segment lost 4 bases, leaving 10 bases of the junction unmatched. The CDR3 here is CASSSPGTGYGGYTF. The CDR3 DNA reads TGTGCCAGCAGTTCCCCCGGGACAGGGTATGGTGGCTACACCTTC.

This chain joins TRBV6-1 and TRBJ1-5, with D possibly being TRBD1 (6 bases). The germline V gene encodes CDR1 MNHNS and CDR2 SASEGT. The CDR3 has 17 amino acids. V lost 2 bases and J lost 3, with 17 bases in between. The CDR3 nucleotides are TGTGCCAGCAGTGAATGGGGCAGGGGCTTTCTCAATCAGCCCCAGCATTTT. This codes for CASSEWGRGFLNQPQHF.

The chain's CDR3 is CASSLQTGSEQFF. CDR3 DNA sequence: TGTGCCAGCAGCCTCCAGACAGGTAGTGAGCAGTTCTTC. This sequence joins TRBV7-2 and TRBJ2-1, with D perhaps matching TRBD1 (6 bases). The CDR3 is made up of 13 amino acids. V was shortened by 5 bases and J by 9 bases, with 14 bases between the two germline ends. Germline CDR1 is SGHTA and CDR2 is FQGNSA.

The chain has TRBV6-1 and TRBJ2-2; TRBD1 is a possible D gene (5 bases). Germline values: CDR1 MNHNS, CDR2 SASEGT. V was pared by 1 base and J by 0 bases, with 6 bases between. The CDR3 runs 15 residues. In nucleotides, the CDR3 is TGTGCCAGCAGTGAAGGGACACCGAACACCGGGGAGCTGTTTTTT. Translation gives CASSEGTPNTGELFF.

V gene TRBV14 combines with J gene TRBJ1-1, with a tentative D call TRBD1 (6 bases). Germline lookup yields CDR1 SGHDN and CDR2 FVKESK. V lost 1 base, J lost 4 bases, and 10 bases lay in between. There are 14 residues in the CDR3. The CDR3: CASSQATGTTEAFF. The CDR3 DNA sequence: TGTGCCAGCAGCCAAGCTACAGGGACCACTGAAGCTTTCTTT.

This chain connects TRBV7-8 to TRBJ1-1; tentatively, D is TRBD1 (6 bases). The CDR3 is 13 amino acids. Germline CDR1 reads SGHVS; CDR2 reads FQNEAQ. Trimming left V 8 bases short and J 5 bases short, with 15 bases between. The CDR3 protein is CASWPGERTEAFF. The CDR3 DNA reads as TGTGCCAGCTGGCCAGGGGAGCGTACTGAAGCTTTCTTT. Combining the CDR3 with reference TRBV7-8 and TRBJ1-1 gives the whole variable domain GAGVSQSPRYKVAKRGQDVALRCDPISGHVSLFWYQQALGQGPEFLTYFQNEAQLDKSGLPSDRFFAERPEGSVSTLKIQRTQQEDSAVYLCASWPGERTEAFFGQGTRLTVV.

V gene TRBV2 combines with J gene TRBJ2-3; TRBD1 aligns across 8 bases. The CDR3 is 14 amino acids. Germline values: CDR1 SNHLY, CDR2 FYNNEI. Germline trimming cut 5 bases from V and 6 bases from J; bases unmatched to any gene: 7. The CDR3 DNA reads as TGTGCCAGCAGTTCAGACAGGGGTGCCGATACGCAGTATTTT. Translating gives CASSSDRGADTQYF.

The chain has TRBV5-4 and TRBJ2-2, with D perhaps TRBD2 (6 bases). Germline CDR1 reads SGHNT; CDR2 reads YYREEE (reference sequence). CDR3 length: 15 amino acids. The V and J ends lost 4 bases and 3 bases respectively, with 13 bases between them. The CDR3 sequence is CASSETRSHTGELFF. Written as DNA, the CDR3 is TGTGCCAGCAGCGAGACTAGGTCCCACACCGGGGAGCTGTTTTTT.

The V call is TRBV15, the J call TRBJ2-3; 8 nucleotides align to TRBD1. With V trimmed by 6 bases and J by 3 bases, 11 bases remained unmatched. This CDR3 region has 16 residues. Germline V CDR1 and CDR2: LNHNV, YYDKDF (reference sequence). The chain's CDR3 is CATRQSGGLGTDTQYF. CDR3 nucleotide sequence: TGTGCCACCAGACAATCAGGGGGCTTAGGAACAGATACGCAGTATTTT.

The genes are TRBV7-2 and TRBJ2-5, with unresolved D. V was shortened by 1 base and J by 5 bases, with 5 bases between the two germline ends. CDR1 and CDR2 (germline): SGHTA, FQGNSA. CDR3 length equals 12 residues. CDR3: CASSLDRETQYF. The CDR3 DNA reads as TGTGCCAGCAGCTTAGACCGGGAGACCCAGTACTTC.

Notes on this clone: One junction end does not reproduce the germline sequence, and a read error may be involved. Distinct nucleotide sequences in the sample also encode this CDR3. The chain combines TRBV15 with TRBJ1-1, with 7 bases fitting TRBD1. The germline CDR1 and CDR2 sequences are LNHNV and YYDKDF (reference sequence). The CDR3 is 13 amino acids. The CDR3 loop reads CATSGGTNTEAFF. As DNA, the CDR3 is TGTGCCACCTCAGGGGGAACGAACACGGAAGCTTTCTTT.

This sequence joins TRBV18 and TRBJ1-2, with unresolved D. V lost 2 bases and J 2 bases, leaving 3 bases between the germline ends. Germline V gene sequence: CDR1 KGHSH, CDR2 LQKENI. The CDR3 is 12 residues long. In nucleotides, the CDR3 is TGTGCCAGCTCACCAGGCAACTATGGCTACACCTTC. Its translation: CASSPGNYGYTF.

This chain joins TRBV27 and TRBJ1-2; D unresolved. CDR1 and CDR2 from the germline V gene are MNHEY and SMNVEV (reference sequence). Trimming pared 0 bases from V and 4 bases from J, leaving 6 bases between. The CDR3 is made up of 13 amino acids. CDR3 nucleotide sequence: TGTGCCAGCAGTTTATCCCGCAGCTATGGCTACACCTTC. This encodes CASSLSRSYGYTF.